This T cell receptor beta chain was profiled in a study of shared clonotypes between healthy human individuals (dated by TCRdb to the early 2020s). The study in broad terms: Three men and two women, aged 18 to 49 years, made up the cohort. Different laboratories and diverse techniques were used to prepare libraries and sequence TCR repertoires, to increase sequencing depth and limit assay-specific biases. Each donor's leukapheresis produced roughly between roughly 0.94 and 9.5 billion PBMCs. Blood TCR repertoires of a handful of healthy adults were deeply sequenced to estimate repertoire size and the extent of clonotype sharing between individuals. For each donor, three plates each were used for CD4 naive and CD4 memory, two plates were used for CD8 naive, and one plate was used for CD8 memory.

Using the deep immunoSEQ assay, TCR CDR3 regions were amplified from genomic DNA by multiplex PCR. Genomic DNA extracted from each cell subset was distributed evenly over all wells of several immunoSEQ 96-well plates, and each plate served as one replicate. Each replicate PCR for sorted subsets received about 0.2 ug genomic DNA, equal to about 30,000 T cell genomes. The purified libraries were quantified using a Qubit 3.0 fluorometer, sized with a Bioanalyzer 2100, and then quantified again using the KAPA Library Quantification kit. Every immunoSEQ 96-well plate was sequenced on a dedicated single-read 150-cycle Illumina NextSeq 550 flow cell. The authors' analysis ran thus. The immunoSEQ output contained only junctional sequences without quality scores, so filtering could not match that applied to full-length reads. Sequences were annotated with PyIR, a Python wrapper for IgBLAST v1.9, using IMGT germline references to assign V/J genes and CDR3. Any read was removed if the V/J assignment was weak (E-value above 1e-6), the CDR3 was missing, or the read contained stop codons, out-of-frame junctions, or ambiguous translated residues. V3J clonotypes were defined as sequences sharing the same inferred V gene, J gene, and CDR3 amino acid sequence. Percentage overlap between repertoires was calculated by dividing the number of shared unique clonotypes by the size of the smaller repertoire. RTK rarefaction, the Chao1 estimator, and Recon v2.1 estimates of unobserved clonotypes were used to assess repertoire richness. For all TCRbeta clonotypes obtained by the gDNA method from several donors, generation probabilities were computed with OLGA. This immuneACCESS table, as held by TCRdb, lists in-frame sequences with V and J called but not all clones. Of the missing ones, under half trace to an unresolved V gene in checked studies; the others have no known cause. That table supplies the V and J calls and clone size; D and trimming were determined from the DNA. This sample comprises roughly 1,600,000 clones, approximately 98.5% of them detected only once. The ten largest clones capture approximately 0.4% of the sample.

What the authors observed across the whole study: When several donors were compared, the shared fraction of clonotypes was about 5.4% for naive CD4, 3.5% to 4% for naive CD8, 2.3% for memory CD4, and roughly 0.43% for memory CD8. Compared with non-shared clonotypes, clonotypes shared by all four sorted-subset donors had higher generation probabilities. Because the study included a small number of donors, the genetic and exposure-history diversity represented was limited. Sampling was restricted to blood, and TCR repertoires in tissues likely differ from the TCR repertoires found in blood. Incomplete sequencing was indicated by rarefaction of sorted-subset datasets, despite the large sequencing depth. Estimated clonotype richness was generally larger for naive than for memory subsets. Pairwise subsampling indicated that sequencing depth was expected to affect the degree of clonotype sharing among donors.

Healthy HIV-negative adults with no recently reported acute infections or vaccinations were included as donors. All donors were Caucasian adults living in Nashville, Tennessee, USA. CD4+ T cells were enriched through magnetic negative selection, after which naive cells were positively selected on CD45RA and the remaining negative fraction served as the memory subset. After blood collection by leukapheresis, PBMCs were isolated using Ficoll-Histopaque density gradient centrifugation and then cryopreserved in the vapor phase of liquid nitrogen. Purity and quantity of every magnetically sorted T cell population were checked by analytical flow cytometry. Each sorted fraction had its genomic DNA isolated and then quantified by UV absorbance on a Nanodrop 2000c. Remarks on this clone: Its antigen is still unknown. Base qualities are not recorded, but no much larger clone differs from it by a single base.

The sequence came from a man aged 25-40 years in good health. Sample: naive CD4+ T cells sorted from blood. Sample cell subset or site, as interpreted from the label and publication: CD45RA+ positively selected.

The CDR3 here reads CASSTKGRNSGANVLTF. The DNA sequence is as follows: TGCGCCAGCAGCACCAAGGGACGGAACTCTGGGGCCAACGTCCTGACTTTC. Recombination linked TRBV5-1 to TRBJ2-6; the D gene assignment is perhaps TRBD1 or TRBD2, with each matching 5 bases. Per the germline V gene, SGHRS is the CDR1 and YFSETQ is the CDR2. The CDR3 contains 17 residues, cysteine and phenylalanine counted. CDR3 DNA is the only sequence kept; it has 51 bases, read in frame from the first base. V loses 4 bases, J loses 0 bases, and the germline ends lie 14 bases apart.